One sample yielded the 22 T cell receptor beta chains listed below, sequenced in a study of T cells in Graves' hyperthyroidism and ophthalmopathy. TCR beta CDR3 region amplification was performed from RNA transcripts. First-round RT-PCR targeting the TCR CDR3 was performed with the HTBI primer set. TCRdb recomputed calls from the multiplex PCR reads with MiXCR, one row per CDR3 protein. The sample has about 410,000 distinct CDR3 sequences, under 15% seen once; the top ten hold around 13%. Sequencing was done on a sample of blood. The receptors here all came from a man aged 18 to 29 with Graves' ophthalmopathy.

Ten or more counts support this clonotype. This sequence joins TRBV6-5 and TRBJ1-6, with D possibly TRBD1 on 5 matching bases. With 0 bases removed from V and 5 bases from J, the gap between germline ends came to 11 bases. This CDR3 contains 16 residues. The V gene's germline CDR1 is MNHEY and CDR2 SVGAGI. The CDR3 DNA follows: TGTGCCAGCAGTTACTCGCAGGGCTGGGATAATTCACCCCTCCACTTT. This encodes CASSYSQGWDNSPLHF.

The V gene is TRBV9, the J gene TRBJ1-1; D is ambiguous. From germline, CDR1 is SGDLS and CDR2 YYNGEE. The CDR3 sequence is 15 residues long. V lost 0 bases and J 0 bases, leaving 9 bases between the germline ends. CDR3 nucleotides: TGTGCCAGCAGCGTAGCGGGCAGGATGAACACTGAAGCTTTCTTT. It codes for CASSVAGRMNTEAFF.

This clonotype was detected ten times or more. The rearrangement joins TRBV6-6 to TRBJ1-3, with D perhaps matching TRBD1 (5 bases). The V end lost 2 bases, the J end lost 9 bases, and 17 bases lay between the germline ends. Germline CDR1 reads MNHNY; CDR2 reads SVGAGI (reference sequence). This CDR3 contains 15 residues. CDR3 residues: CASSYHALQGSTIYF. CDR3 DNA sequence: TGTGCCAGCAGTTACCATGCTCTCCAGGGTAGCACCATATATTTT.

This clonotype was seen more than once but under ten times. The chain is built from TRBV4-2 and TRBJ2-1, with TRBD1 matching 8 bases. Germline trimming cut 0 bases from V and 5 bases from J; bases unmatched to any gene: 6. Germline assignment: CDR1 LGHNA and CDR2 YNFKEQ. The CDR3 length is 16 residues. In DNA form, the CDR3 reads TGTGCCAGCAGCCAAGATGTACAGGGGGTACACAATGAGCAGTTCTTC. This codes for CASSQDVQGVHNEQFF.

As to this clonotype: One end of the junction fails to match germline, which may point to a read error. This CDR3 reads CAGSVNRQGARKLFF. The CDR3 nucleotides are TGTGCCGGCAGTGTCAACAGACAGGGGGCACGGAAACTGTTTTTT. J is TRBJ1-4 and V is TRBV6-4, with 10 bases matching TRBD1. This CDR3 has 15 amino acids. Germline V gene sequence: CDR1 MRHNA, CDR2 SNTAGT.

This clonotype was detected ten times or more. The genes are TRBV5-1 and TRBJ2-3; D may be TRBD2 (6 bases). The CDR3 runs 13 residues. V dropped 4 bases and J dropped 5 bases, with 11 bases sitting between them. CDR1 is SGHRS and CDR2 is YFSETQ in the germline V gene. The CDR3 loop is CASSVDGGDTQYF. The DNA of the CDR3 is TGCGCCAGCAGCGTTGACGGGGGAGATACGCAGTATTTT.

This clonotype was recorded at least ten times. The chain combines TRBV10-3 with TRBJ2-1; TRBD1 matches 12 bases. The V gene end was trimmed by 2 bases and the J gene end by 7 bases; junction bases not matched to a gene: 6. This CDR3 comprises 16 residues. Germline V CDR1 and CDR2: ENHRY, SYGVKD. CDR3 nucleotides: TGTGCCATCAGTGAGGTGGGACAGGGGGCAGGGAATGAGCAGTTCTTC. Its translation is CAISEVGQGAGNEQFF.

This clonotype showed up many times. The chain joins TRBV12-3 or TRBV12-4 to TRBJ1-4, with TRBD1 matching over 8 bases. V lost 3 bases, J lost 8 bases, and 2 bases stayed unmatched. This CDR3 spans 13 amino acids. The CDR3 protein is CASSLYRGEKLFF. CDR3 DNA sequence: TGTGCCAGCAGTTTGTACAGGGGGGAAAAACTGTTTTTT.

Regarding this clonotype: At one end, the junction sequence differs from germline, possibly due to a read error. CDR3 protein: CASSRTSYHEQFF. The CDR3 coding sequence is TGTGCTAGCAGCCGTACAAGTTACCATGAGCAGTTCTTC. The chain joins TRBV7-7 to TRBJ2-1, with D uncertain. Per the germline V gene, CDR1 is SSHAT and CDR2 is FNYEAQ (reference sequence). The CDR3 spans 13 residues.

This clonotype was recorded at least ten times. The chain carries TRBV6-5 and TRBJ1-2; D is unclear. Trimming shortened V by 0 bases and J by 7 bases, and 15 bases separated the two germline ends. This CDR3 is 15 amino acids long. The germline V gene encodes CDR1 MNHEY and CDR2 SVGAGI. CDR3 loop: CASSYSTGGNGGYTF. CDR3 sequence (DNA): TGTGCCAGCAGTTACTCGACTGGAGGGAACGGTGGCTACACCTTC.

The chain employs TRBV10-3 and TRBJ1-3; D gene ambiguous. V gave up 9 bases and J gave up 0 bases, with 12 bases separating them. Per the germline V gene, CDR1 is ENHRY and CDR2 is SYGVKD. CDR3 length equals 14 residues. The CDR3 is CAIRHPSSGNTIYF. For the CDR3, the DNA is TGTGCCATTAGGCATCCTAGCTCTGGAAACACCATATATTTT.

This clonotype was detected ten times or more. CDR3 loop: CASALEGNTEAFF. CDR3 DNA: TGTGCCAGCGCGTTGGAGGGGAACACTGAAGCTTTCTTT. The J gene is TRBJ1-1, the V gene TRBV5-5; D is undetermined. V lost 7 bases, J lost 1 base, and 11 bases lay in between. This CDR3 is 13 amino acids long. The germline CDR1 and CDR2 sequences are SGHKS and YYEKEE (reference sequence).

This clonotype was seen more than once but under ten times. This chain connects TRBV5-5 to TRBJ2-3, with 9 bases fitting TRBD2. Germline CDR1 and CDR2: SGHKS and YYEKEE (reference sequence). Trimming at V came to 4 bases and at J to 4 bases, leaving 10 bases not matched to a gene. CDR3 length equals 16 residues. CDR3 in amino acids: CASSGRVAGVADTQYF. The CDR3 bases are TGTGCCAGCAGCGGTAGGGTAGCGGGAGTGGCAGATACGCAGTATTTT.

This clonotype was found many times. The chain is built from TRBV6-6 and TRBJ1-5, with a tentative D call TRBD1 (6 bases). CDR3 length equals 15 residues. Trimming cost V 0 bases and J 5 bases, with 11 bases left between them. Germline V gene sequence: CDR1 MNHNY, CDR2 SVGAGI (reference sequence). Here the CDR3 reads CASSYSYREDQPQHF. The CDR3 bases are TGTGCCAGCAGTTACTCGTACAGGGAAGATCAGCCCCAGCATTTT.

At least ten counts were recorded for this clonotype. The chain carries TRBV4-1 and TRBJ1-2; the D gene is possibly TRBD1 (5 bases). The CDR3 consists of 13 residues. Germline loops: CDR1 MGHRA, CDR2 YSYEKL. V lost 0 bases and J 4 bases, leaving 6 bases between the germline ends. The CDR3 DNA reads TGCGCCAGCAGCCAAGACGGGGCCTATGGCTACACCTTC. It specifies CASSQDGAYGYTF.

The chain employs TRBV6-1 and TRBJ2-5; D perhaps matches TRBD2 (6 bases). Germline loops: CDR1 MNHNS, CDR2 SASEGT. The CDR3 length is 15 residues. Trimming cost V 6 bases and J 5 bases, with 19 bases left between them. Here the CDR3 DNA reads TGTGCCAGCAGGGAGACCGGCGGAGGGGACGAGACCCAGTACTTC. This sequence encodes CASRETGGGDETQYF.

This clonotype has ten or more counts. The chain uses TRBV3-1 and TRBJ1-2; TRBD1 aligns across 7 bases. V was clipped by 4 bases and J by 6 bases; unmatched bases: 8. CDR1 is LGHDT, CDR2 YNNKEL, per germline (reference sequence). The CDR3 has 14 residues. The CDR3 loop reads CASSRRDSLHGYTF. DNA of the CDR3: TGTGCCAGCAGCCGACGGGACAGCTTACATGGCTACACCTTC.

This chain joins TRBV7-9 and TRBJ1-6; no clear D gene. CDR1 and CDR2 from the germline V gene are SEHNR and FQNEAQ (reference sequence). V was shortened by 6 bases and J by 1 base, with 13 bases between the two germline ends. CDR3 length equals 16 residues. The CDR3 loop reads CASSSGAGSYNSPLHF. The CDR3 coding sequence is TGTGCCAGCAGTTCGGGTGCGGGATCCTATAATTCACCCCTCCACTTT.

The V call is TRBV9, the J call TRBJ2-3; 8 nucleotides line up with TRBD2. This CDR3 is 15 amino acids long. V lost 4 bases and J lost 6; bases outside the gene matches: 10. Germline V CDR1 and CDR2: SGDLS, YYNGEE. CDR3 nucleotide sequence: TGTGCCAGCAGCCCCCGGGTAGCGGGAAGGGATACGCAGTATTTT. This codes for CASSPRVAGRDTQYF. The full variable domain, its missing parts supplied by reference TRBV9 and TRBJ2-3, is DSGVTQTPKHLITATGQRVTLRCSPRSGDLSVYWYQQSLDQGLQFLIQYYNGEERAKGNILERFSAQQFPDLHSELNLSSLELGDSALYFCASSPRVAGRDTQYFGPGTRLTVL.

There are a few counts of this clonotype. CDR3 residues: CASSQVGAGSTEAFF. The CDR3 region has the DNA TGCGCCAGCAGCCAAGTTGGGGCTGGGAGCACTGAAGCTTTCTTT. The chain joins TRBV4-1 to TRBJ1-1; a weak D match, TRBD1 (5 bases). CDR1 MGHRA and CDR2 YSYEKL come from the germline V gene. The CDR3 has 15 residues. Trimming left V 1 base short and J 4 bases short, with 13 bases between.

The chain joins TRBV10-3 to TRBJ1-1; a weak D match, TRBD1 (6 bases). V was shortened by 7 bases and J by 6 bases, with 15 bases between the two germline ends. The germline V gene encodes CDR1 ENHRY and CDR2 SYGVKD. The length of the CDR3 is 13 residues. The CDR3 sequence: CAITPRKGAEAFF. The DNA of the CDR3 is TGTGCCATCACTCCCCGGAAGGGGGCTGAAGCTTTCTTT.

This clonotype was seen at least ten times. The V gene is TRBV24-1, the J gene TRBJ1-5; 7 nucleotides line up with TRBD1. This CDR3 spans 15 amino acids. With 5 bases clipped from V and 6 bases from J, the junction kept 9 bases outside the gene matches. CDR1 is KGHDR and CDR2 is SFDVKD in the germline V gene. The CDR3 loop is CATSGLTGMGQPQHF. The CDR3 DNA reads TGTGCCACCAGTGGCCTGACAGGGATGGGTCAGCCCCAGCATTTT.